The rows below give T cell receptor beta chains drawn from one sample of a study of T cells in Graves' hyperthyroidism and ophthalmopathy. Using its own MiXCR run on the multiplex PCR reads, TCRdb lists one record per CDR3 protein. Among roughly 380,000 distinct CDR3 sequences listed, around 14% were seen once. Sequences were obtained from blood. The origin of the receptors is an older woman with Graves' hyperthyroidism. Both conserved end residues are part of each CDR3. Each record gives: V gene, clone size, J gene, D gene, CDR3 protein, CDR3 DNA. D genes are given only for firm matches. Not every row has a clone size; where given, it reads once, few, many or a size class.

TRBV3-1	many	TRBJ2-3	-	CASSQGELAFDTQYF	TGTGCCAGCAGCCAAGGAGAGCTAGCGTTCGATACGCAGTATTTT
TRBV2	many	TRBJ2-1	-	CASSEGGNEQFF	TGTGCCAGCAGTGAAGGGGGGAATGAGCAGTTCTTC
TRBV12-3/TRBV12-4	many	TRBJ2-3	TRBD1	CASRPQGIITDTQYF	TGTGCCAGCAGACCACAGGGGATAATCACAGATACGCAGTATTTT
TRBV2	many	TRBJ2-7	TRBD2	CASRASGTAKSYEQYF	TGTGCCAGCCGAGCTAGCGGGACGGCAAAGTCCTACGAGCAGTACTTC
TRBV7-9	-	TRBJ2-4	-	CASGAGQAGGNIQYF	TGTGCCAGCGGAGCTGGCCAAGCCGGGGGAAACATTCAGTACTTC
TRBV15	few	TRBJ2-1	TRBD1	CATSFGTGGFNEQFF	TGTGCCACCAGCTTCGGGACAGGGGGCTTTAATGAGCAGTTCTTC
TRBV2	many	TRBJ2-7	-	CASSEQGPSLSYEQYF	TGTGCCAGCAGTGAACAGGGGCCCTCCCTCTCCTACGAGCAGTACTTC
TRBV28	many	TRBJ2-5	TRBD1	CANSDRDQETQYF	TGTGCCAACTCGGACAGGGACCAAGAGACCCAGTACTTC
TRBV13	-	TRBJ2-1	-	CASSVLVGGGNEQFF	TGTGCCAGCAGCGTCCTTGTGGGAGGAGGGAATGAGCAGTTCTTC
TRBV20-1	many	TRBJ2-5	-	CSASLPGGVSQETQYF	TGCAGTGCTAGCCTCCCAGGGGGGGTTTCCCAAGAGACCCAGTACTTC
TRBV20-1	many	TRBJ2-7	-	CSARDARTGEQYF	TGCAGTGCTAGAGACGCTAGGACGGGAGAGCAGTACTTC
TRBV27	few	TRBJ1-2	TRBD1	CASSFLGGRGGYSYGYTF	TGTGCCAGCAGTTTTTTAGGGGGCAGGGGGGGATATTCCTATGGCTACACCTTC
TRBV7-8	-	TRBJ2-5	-	CASSLEGGLQETQYF	TGTGCCAGCAGCTTAGAGGGCGGGCTCCAAGAGACCCAGTACTTC
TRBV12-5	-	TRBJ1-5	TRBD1	CASAQDRVSNQPRHF	TGTGCTAGTGCTCAGGACAGGGTCAGCAATCAGCCCCGGCATTTT
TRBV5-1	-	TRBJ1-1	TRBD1	CASSSSRDRGLNTEAFF	TGCGCCAGCAGCTCCTCCCGGGACAGGGGACTGAACACTGAAGCTTTCTTT
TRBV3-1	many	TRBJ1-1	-	CASSPSGVGYQAFF	TGTGCCAGCAGCCCCTCCGGAGTTGGATACCAAGCTTTCTTT
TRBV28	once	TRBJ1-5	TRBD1	CASRDRLSNQPQHF	TGTGCCAGCAGGGACAGGCTAAGCAATCAGCCCCAGCATTTT
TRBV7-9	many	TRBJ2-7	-	CASSPGDHSYEQYF	TGTGCCAGCAGCCCTGGGGACCATTCCTACGAGCAGTACTTC
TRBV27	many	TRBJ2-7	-	CASRIYGKLGSYEQYF	TGTGCCAGCAGGATTTACGGGAAGTTAGGGTCCTACGAGCAGTACTTC
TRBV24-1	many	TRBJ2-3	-	CATSETPFTDTQYF	TGTGCCACCAGTGAGACCCCTTTCACAGATACGCAGTATTTT
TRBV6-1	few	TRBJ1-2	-	CASSEGVVGGYTF	TGTGCCAGCAGTGAGGGAGTTGTCGGCGGCTACACCTTC
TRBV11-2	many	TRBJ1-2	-	CASSPHTGGGYTF	TGTGCCAGCAGCCCCCACACGGGGGGTGGCTACACCTTC
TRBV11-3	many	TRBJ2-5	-	CASSLGRETQYF	TGTGCCAGCAGCTTAGGACGGGAGACCCAGTACTTC
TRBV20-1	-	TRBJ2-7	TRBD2	CSASGLAGGPYEQYF	TGCAGTGCTAGTGGTCTAGCGGGAGGGCCCTACGAGCAGTACTTC
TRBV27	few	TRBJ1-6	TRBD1	CASREGQSYNSPLHF	TGTGCCAGCAGGGAGGGACAGAGTTATAATTCACCCCTCCACTTT
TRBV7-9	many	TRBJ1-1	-	CASSFSLLVLRGGGTEAFF	TGTGCCAGCAGCTTTAGTCTCTTAGTCCTACGCGGGGGAGGCACTGAAGCTTTCTTT
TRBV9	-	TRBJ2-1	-	CASSPVGALYNEQFF	TGTGCCAGCAGCCCAGTAGGGGCACTATACAATGAGCAGTTCTTC
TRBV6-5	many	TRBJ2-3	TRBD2	CASSYSLGLAFDTQYF	TGTGCCAGCAGTTACTCGTTGGGACTAGCGTTCGATACGCAGTATTTT
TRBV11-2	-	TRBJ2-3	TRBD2	CASSFTSGVTDTQYF	TGTGCCAGCAGCTTCACTAGCGGAGTCACAGATACGCAGTATTTT
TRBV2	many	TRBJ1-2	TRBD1	CASSGWDRDANYGYTF	TGTGCCAGCAGTGGATGGGACAGGGACGCTAACTATGGCTACACCTTC
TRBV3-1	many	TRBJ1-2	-	CASRRTSGTPYGYTF	TGTGCCAGCAGGCGTACTTCCGGGACACCCTATGGCTACACCTTC
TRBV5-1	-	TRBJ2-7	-	CASSSLPGVSYEQYF	TGCGCCAGCAGCTCCCTCCCAGGGGTTTCCTACGAGCAGTACTTC
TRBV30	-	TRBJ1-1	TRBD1	CAWSLTGLNTEAFF	TGTGCCTGGAGTCTGACAGGGTTGAACACTGAAGCTTTCTTT
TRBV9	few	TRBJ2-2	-	CASSVEVGLPGELFF	TGTGCCAGCAGCGTAGAGGTGGGCCTTCCCGGGGAGCTGTTTTTT
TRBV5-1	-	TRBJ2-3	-	CASSANREYTQYF	TGCGCCAGCAGCGCGAACAGGGAATATACGCAGTATTTT
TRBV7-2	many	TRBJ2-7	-	CASSRPPYEQYF	TGTGCCAGCAGCCGCCCTCCCTACGAGCAGTACTTC
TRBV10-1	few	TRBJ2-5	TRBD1	CASSGGQGRTQYF	TGCGCCAGCAGTGGAGGACAGGGTCGGACCCAGTACTTC
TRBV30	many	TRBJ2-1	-	CAWSGGTEYNEQFF	TGTGCCTGGAGTGGGGGGACGGAATACAATGAGCAGTTCTTC
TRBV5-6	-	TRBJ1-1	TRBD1	CASSQGGSAEAFF	TGTGCCAGCAGCCAGGGGGGAAGCGCTGAAGCTTTCTTT
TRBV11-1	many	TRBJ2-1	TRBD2	CASSVRLAGGLDEQFF	TGTGCCAGCAGCGTTAGACTAGCGGGGGGCCTCGATGAGCAGTTCTTC
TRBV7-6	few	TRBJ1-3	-	CASSLRQSSGNTIYF	TGTGCCAGCAGCTTACGACAAAGCTCTGGAAACACCATATATTTT
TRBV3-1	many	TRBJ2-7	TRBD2	CASSQAGGGEQYF	TGTGCCAGCAGCCAAGCCGGGGGAGGGGAGCAGTACTTC
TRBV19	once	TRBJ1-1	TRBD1	CASSIRAGRGPKPEAFF	TGTGCCAGTAGTATCAGGGCCGGCAGGGGGCCGAAACCTGAAGCTTTCTTT
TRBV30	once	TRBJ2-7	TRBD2	CAWSPLPGLAGAPHEQYF	TGTGCCTGGAGCCCTCTGCCGGGACTAGCGGGAGCCCCCCACGAGCAGTACTTC
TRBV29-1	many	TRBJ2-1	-	CSHRAGVWNEQFF	TGCAGCCACAGGGCGGGAGTATGGAATGAGCAGTTCTTC
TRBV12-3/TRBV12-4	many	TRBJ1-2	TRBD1	CASRTGGGGYTF	TGTGCCAGCAGGACAGGGGGCGGTGGCTACACCTTC
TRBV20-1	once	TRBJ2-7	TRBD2	CSARDKRTSGRYKQYF	TGCAGTGCTAGAGATAAAAGGACTAGCGGGAGGTACAAGCAGTACTTC
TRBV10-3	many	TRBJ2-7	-	CAIRGTPEAYEQYF	TGTGCCATCAGGGGGACCCCCGAGGCCTACGAGCAGTACTTC
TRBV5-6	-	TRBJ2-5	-	CASSWRAHGTQETQYF	TGTGCCAGCAGCTGGCGAGCTCACGGCACCCAAGAGACCCAGTACTTC
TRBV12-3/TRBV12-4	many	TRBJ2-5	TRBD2	CASSQPGLAGGETQYF	TGTGCCAGCAGTCAACCGGGACTAGCGGGGGGTGAGACCCAGTACTTC
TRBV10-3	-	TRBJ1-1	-	CAIQVAETTEAFF	TGTGCCATTCAAGTGGCGGAGACCACTGAAGCTTTCTTT
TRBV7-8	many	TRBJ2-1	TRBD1	CASSSYRGTAEQFF	TGTGCCAGCAGCTCCTACAGGGGTACAGCTGAGCAGTTCTTC
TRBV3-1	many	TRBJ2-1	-	CASSQDPASLGEQFF	TGTGCCAGCAGCCAAGATCCGGCTAGCCTGGGGGAGCAGTTCTTC
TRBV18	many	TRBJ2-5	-	CASSPPQGETQYF	TGTGCCAGCTCACCACCGCAGGGGGAGACCCAGTACTTC
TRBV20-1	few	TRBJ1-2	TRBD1	CSASAAPGQSIEGYGYTF	TGCAGTGCTAGCGCCGCTCCGGGACAGTCGATCGAGGGGTATGGCTACACCTTC